This T cell receptor beta chain was obtained from a study of CD8 T cells in ankylosing spondylitis. The CDR3 is 16 amino acids. Germline trimming cut 6 bases from V and 0 bases from J; bases unmatched to any gene: 6. CDR1 and CDR2 from the germline V gene are SNHLY and FYNNEI. Scientists made TCR beta libraries using quantitative 5'-RACE with molecular barcodes. TCRdb analysed the 5' RACE reads with MiXCR anew, one entry per CDR3 protein. The repertoire holds about 100,000 distinct CDR3 sequences, with 24% as singletons. The sample holds a few counts of this clonotype. Its cognate antigen is unknown. The study's findings and limits: Matched ankylosing spondylitis synovial fluid reportedly contained a significantly enriched population of disease-linked clones. The disease-linked clones had a CD8+ phenotype and low blood frequencies.

This receptor was identified in a male donor with ankylosing spondylitis. This sequence joins TRBV2 and TRBJ2-3, with 10 bases identical to TRBD2. The sample consisted of synovial fluid, either unsorted or a sorted T cell fraction (not recorded which). Here the CDR3 reads CASRPGLAVSTDTQYF. DNA for the CDR3: TGTGCCAGCAGACCCGGACTAGCGGTTAGCACAGATACGCAGTATTTT.